The 18 T cell receptor beta chains given below trace back to one sample, sequenced in a study of OX40 agonist ivuxolimab in advanced cancers. Profiling relied on immunoSEQ multiplex PCR, and the TCRdb table lists in-frame clones only, not all of them. The sample lists tens of thousands of clones, 87% seen once, with 1.3% in the top ten. Sequenced material: CD4+ or CD8+ T cells sorted from blood, taken in a trial of the OX40 agonist ivuxolimab. These TCRs come from an adult with an advanced solid tumor such as melanoma, head and neck, liver or kidney cancer.

For the CDR3, the DNA is TGTGCCAGCAGCGAGTGGGATGAGCAGTTCTTC. Amino acid sequence: CASSEWDEQFF. This chain connects TRBV6-6 to TRBJ2-1; D call uncertain. This CDR3 is built from 11 residues. Germline assignment: CDR1 MNHNY and CDR2 SVGAGI (reference sequence). Trimming left V 6 bases short and J 8 bases short, with 8 bases between.

The J gene is TRBJ2-7, the V gene TRBV6-5; 12 bases fit TRBD1. This CDR3 region has 14 residues. From germline, CDR1 is MNHEY and CDR2 SVGAGI. The V gene end was trimmed by 7 bases and the J gene end by 6 bases; junction bases not matched to a gene: 7. In nucleotides, the CDR3 is TGTGCCAGCAAATCCGGGACAGGGGGCCGCGAGCAGTACTTC. Translating gives CASKSGTGGREQYF.

V gene TRBV11-3 combines with J gene TRBJ2-3; 8 bases map to TRBD1. The trim removed 4 bases at V and 1 base at J, leaving 7 bases unmatched. Germline CDR1 SGHNT, CDR2 YENEEA. This CDR3 region has 16 residues. CDR3 in amino acids: CASSSGQGKGTDTQYF. CDR3 nucleotide sequence: TGTGCCAGCAGCTCAGGACAGGGAAAGGGCACAGATACGCAGTATTTT. Filled out from reference TRBV11-3 and TRBJ2-3, the complete variable domain reads EAGVVQSPRYKIIEKKQPVAFWCNPISGHNTLYWYLQNLGQGPELLIRYENEEAVDDSQLPKDRFSAERLKGVDSTLKIQPAELGDSAVYLCASSSGQGKGTDTQYFGPGTRLTVL.

This sequence joins TRBV6-5 and TRBJ2-7; D remains ambiguous. V lost 2 bases to trimming and J lost 7 bases, with 9 bases between them. This CDR3 region has 12 residues. Germline V gene data show CDR1 as MNHEY and CDR2 as SVGAGI. For the CDR3, the DNA is TGTGCCAGCAGTTACAGGGCTGGGGAGCAGTACTTC. This encodes CASSYRAGEQYF.

The chain employs TRBV30 and TRBJ1-5, with D unresolved. The CDR3 totals 13 residues. Germline loops: CDR1 GTSNPN, CDR2 SVGIG (reference sequence). V lost 2 bases and J lost 7, with 12 bases in between. The CDR3, as DNA: TGTGCCTGGAGTCCCTCCTTGCGGCAGCCCCAGCATTTT. Translation: CAWSPSLRQPQHF.

V usage is TRBV25-1 and J usage is TRBJ1-3, with D possibly being TRBD1 (5 bases). V was cut by 1 base and J by 5 bases, with 15 bases left in between. Germline V gene lookup returns CDR1 MGHDK and CDR2 SYGVNS. The CDR3 loop spans 16 amino acids. The CDR3 DNA sequence: TGTGCCAGCAGTGAATGGGGGAACAGCGATCGAAACACCATATATTTT. It yields the protein CASSEWGNSDRNTIYF.

The genes are TRBV7-2 and TRBJ1-1; no firm D call. Germline V gene lookup returns CDR1 SGHTA and CDR2 FQGNSA. There are 15 residues in the CDR3. Trimming took off 2 bases at V and 1 base at J, with 11 bases between the two ends. The chain's CDR3 is CASSLTSGQNTEAFF. The CDR3 DNA reads as TGTGCCAGCAGCTTAACCTCTGGCCAGAACACTGAAGCTTTCTTT.

The J gene is TRBJ1-1, the V gene TRBV6-5, with D unclear. The CDR3 length is 15 residues. The V end lost 5 bases, the J end lost 1 base, and 14 bases lay between the germline ends. The V gene's germline CDR1 is MNHEY and CDR2 SVGAGI. The CDR3 region has the DNA TGTGCCAGCAGTCGCCCCGACATCGGGAACACTGAAGCTTTCTTT. Amino acids: CASSRPDIGNTEAFF.

The chain recombines TRBV7-9 with TRBJ1-6, with a tentative D call TRBD1 (5 bases). V dropped 6 bases and J dropped 11 bases, with 20 bases sitting between them. The CDR3 covers 15 residues. Germline V gene sequence: CDR1 SEHNR, CDR2 FQNEAQ (reference sequence). The CDR3 region is CASRPGAAFSPPLHF. CDR3 DNA: TGTGCCAGCAGGCCTGGGGCGGCCTTTAGTCCACCCCTCCACTTT.

This sequence joins TRBV9 and TRBJ2-4; TRBD2 aligns across 13 bases. The ends lost 4 bases at V and 4 bases at J; junction bases unmatched: 5. Germline CDR1 is SGDLS and CDR2 is YYNGEE. There are 16 residues in the CDR3. The CDR3 bases are TGTGCCAGCAGCTCGGGACTAGCGGGATTTAAAAACATTCAGTACTTC. It yields the protein CASSSGLAGFKNIQYF.

The J gene is TRBJ2-1, the V gene TRBV4-1; 9 bases align to TRBD2. The CDR3 totals 14 residues. CDR1 is MGHRA, CDR2 YSYEKL, per germline. Germline trimming cut 8 bases from V and 7 bases from J; bases unmatched to any gene: 9. The CDR3 loop is CASFGGGAWNEQFF. The CDR3 DNA follows: TGCGCCAGCTTTGGCGGGGGGGCATGGAATGAGCAGTTCTTC.

The CDR3 coding sequence is TGTGCCAGCAGCCGGCTCCAGGGGGCTTGGGGGGCCCTCCACTTT. Protein sequence: CASSRLQGAWGALHF. This chain joins TRBV5-4 and TRBJ1-6; TRBD1 aligns across 8 bases. Germline V CDR1 and CDR2: SGHNT, YYREEE (reference sequence). This CDR3 has 15 residues. J gave up 14 bases and V 4 bases, and 14 bases lay outside the gene matches.

This rearrangement joins TRBV5-4 to TRBJ2-3; D ambiguous. The CDR3 spans 13 residues. The germline CDR1 and CDR2 sequences are SGHNT and YYREEE (reference sequence). V was clipped by 1 base and J by 5 bases, with 8 bases between them. The CDR3 DNA reads as TGTGCCAGCAGCTTGTCAGGAAGAGATACGCAGTATTTT. Residues: CASSLSGRDTQYF.

This chain uses TRBV5-6 with TRBJ1-6; tentative D call: TRBD1 (5 bases). Germline V gives CDR1 SGHDT, CDR2 YYEEEE. The CDR3 is 16 amino acids. V shed 0 bases and J shed 5 bases, with 12 bases lying between them. CDR3 sequence (DNA): TGTGCCAGCAGCTTGGCTGGGGCCGGAGATAATTCACCCCTCCACTTT. Translation gives CASSLAGAGDNSPLHF.

The chain recombines TRBV28 with TRBJ1-2, with D perhaps matching TRBD1 (6 bases). This CDR3 spans 16 amino acids. V lost 6 bases and J lost 8, with 25 bases in between. Germline loops: CDR1 MDHEN, CDR2 SYDVKM. The chain's CDR3 is CASSSPGGGPVEGYTF. Written as DNA, the CDR3 is TGTGCCAGCAGCTCACCCGGTGGGGGGCCCGTGGAAGGCTACACCTTC.

This clone was observed a few times. The CDR3: CASSDYNYGYTF. CDR3 nucleotides: TGTGCCAGCAGTGATTATAACTATGGCTACACCTTC. The chain joins TRBV2 to TRBJ1-2; D call uncertain. Germline-derived CDR1 and CDR2 are SNHLY and FYNNEI. Trimming left V 3 bases short and J 1 base short, with 3 bases between. The CDR3 is made up of 12 amino acids.

The V call is TRBV28, the J call TRBJ1-4; D gene ambiguous. CDR3 size: 11 residues. Germline V CDR1 and CDR2: MDHEN, SYDVKM. Trimming took off 3 bases at V and 10 bases at J, with 6 bases between the two ends. In DNA form, the CDR3 reads TGTGCCAGCAGTTTCGGAAGAAAACTGTTTTTT. Amino acid sequence: CASSFGRKLFF. Variable domain in full (rest from reference TRBV28 and TRBJ1-4): DVKVTQSSRYLVKRTGEKVFLECVQDMDHENMFWYRQDPGLGLRLIYFSYDVKMKEKGDIPEGYSVSREKKERFSLILESASTNQTSMYLCASSFGRKLFFGSGTQLSVL.

The chain uses TRBV6-5 and TRBJ1-2, with D possibly TRBD1 on 5 matching bases. Looked up from germline, CDR1 is MNHEY and CDR2 is SVGAGI. The CDR3 length is 14 residues. Trimming removed 2 bases at V and 1 base at J, with 8 bases between. The CDR3 DNA reads as TGTGCCAGCAGTTACAACAGGAATAACTATGGCTACACCTTC. Protein sequence: CASSYNRNNYGYTF.